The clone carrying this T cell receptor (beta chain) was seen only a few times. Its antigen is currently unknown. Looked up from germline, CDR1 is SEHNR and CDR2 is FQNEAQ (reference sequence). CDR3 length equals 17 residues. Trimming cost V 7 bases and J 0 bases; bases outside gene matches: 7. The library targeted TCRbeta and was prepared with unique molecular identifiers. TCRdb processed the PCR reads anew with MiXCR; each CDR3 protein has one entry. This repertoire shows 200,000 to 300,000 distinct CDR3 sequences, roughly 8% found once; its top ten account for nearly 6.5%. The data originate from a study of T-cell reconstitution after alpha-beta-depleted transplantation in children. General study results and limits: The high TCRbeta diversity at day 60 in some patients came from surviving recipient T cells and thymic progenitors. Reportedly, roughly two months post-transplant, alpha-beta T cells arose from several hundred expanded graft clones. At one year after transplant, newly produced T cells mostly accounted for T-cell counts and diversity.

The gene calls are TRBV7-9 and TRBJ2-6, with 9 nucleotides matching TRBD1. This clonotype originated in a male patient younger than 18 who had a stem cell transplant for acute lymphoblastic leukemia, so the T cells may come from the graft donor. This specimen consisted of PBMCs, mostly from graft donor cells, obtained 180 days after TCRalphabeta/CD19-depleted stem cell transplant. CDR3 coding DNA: TGTGCCAGCAACCGAGGACAGGGGAACTCTGGGGCCAACGTCCTGACTTTC. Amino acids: CASNRGQGNSGANVLTF.